This T cell receptor (beta chain) derives from a study of shared clonotypes between healthy human individuals. Study-level points and caveats: What naive subsets generally showed was a larger estimated richness than memory subsets showed. With few donors, the genetic and exposure-history diversity represented was limited. Rarefaction analysis demonstrated incomplete sorted-subset sequencing notwithstanding large depth.

A remark on this clone: Its antigen is unidentified.

The run depth of the assay was deep. TCRdb keeps only in-frame clones here, not all; method: immunoSEQ multiplex PCR. The sample shows about 1,800,000 clones, 85% to 95% of them seen only once. CD8 cells regarded as naive lacked CD45RO, were positively chosen for CCR7, and omitted terminally differentiated effector memory CD45RA+ cells. The CDR3 has 15 residues. Germline V gene data show CDR1 as SGHTA and CDR2 as FQGNSA. The ends were cut back, 1 base at V and 9 bases at J, with 16 bases in the middle. The sample taken for sequencing was naive CD8+ T cells sorted from blood. The rearrangement links TRBV7-2 to TRBJ2-4, with D perhaps TRBD1 (6 bases). The receptor was derived from a man between 18 and 29 years old in good health. This chain's CDR3 is CASSLVSGAHGIQYF. CDR3 in DNA: TGTGCCAGCAGCTTAGTTTCAGGGGCGCACGGCATTCAGTACTTC.